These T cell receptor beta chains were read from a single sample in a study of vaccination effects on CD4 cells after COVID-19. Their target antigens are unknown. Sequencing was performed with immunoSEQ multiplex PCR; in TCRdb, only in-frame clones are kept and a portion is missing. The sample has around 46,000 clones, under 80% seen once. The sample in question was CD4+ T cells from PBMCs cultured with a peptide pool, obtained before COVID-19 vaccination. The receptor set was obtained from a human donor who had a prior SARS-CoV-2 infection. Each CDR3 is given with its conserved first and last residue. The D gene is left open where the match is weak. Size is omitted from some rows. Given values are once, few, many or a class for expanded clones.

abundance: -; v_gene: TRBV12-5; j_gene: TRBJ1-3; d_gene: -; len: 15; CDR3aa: CASGLGMSSGNTIYF; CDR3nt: TGTGCTAGTGGTTTGGGGATGAGCTCTGGAAACACCATATATTTT
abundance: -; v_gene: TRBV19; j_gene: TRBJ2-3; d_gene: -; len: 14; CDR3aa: CASSAGQATDTQYF; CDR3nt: TGTGCCAGTAGTGCGGGACAAGCCACAGATACGCAGTATTTT
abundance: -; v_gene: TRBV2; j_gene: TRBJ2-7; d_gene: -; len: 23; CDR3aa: CASHSPKSPAFQTGFPHYYEQYF; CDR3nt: TGTGCCAGCCATAGCCCTAAAAGTCCTGCCTTCCAGACGGGGTTTCCTCACTATTACGAGCAGTACTTC
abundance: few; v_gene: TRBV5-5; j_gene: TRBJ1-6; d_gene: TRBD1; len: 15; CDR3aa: CASSATGANNSPLHF; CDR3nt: TGTGCCAGCAGCGCGACAGGGGCGAATAATTCACCCCTCCACTTT
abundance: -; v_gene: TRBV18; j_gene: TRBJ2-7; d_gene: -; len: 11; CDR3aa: CASSLSHEQYF; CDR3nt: TGTGCCAGCTCACTGAGCCACGAGCAGTACTTC
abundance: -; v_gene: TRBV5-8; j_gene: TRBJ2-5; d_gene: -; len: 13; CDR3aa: CASSLASMGFQYF; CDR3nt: TGTGCCAGCAGCTTGGCCTCGATGGGGTTCCAGTACTTC
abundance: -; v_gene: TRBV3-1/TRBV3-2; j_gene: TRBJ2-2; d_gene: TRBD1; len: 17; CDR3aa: CASSQNRDRVNTGELFF; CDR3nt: TGTGCCAGCAGCCAGAACCGGGACAGGGTGAACACCGGGGAGCTGTTTTTT
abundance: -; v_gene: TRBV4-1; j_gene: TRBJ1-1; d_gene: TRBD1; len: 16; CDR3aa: CASSRGQGRLSTEAFF; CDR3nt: TGCGCCAGCAGCCGCGGACAGGGCAGATTGTCCACTGAAGCTTTCTTT
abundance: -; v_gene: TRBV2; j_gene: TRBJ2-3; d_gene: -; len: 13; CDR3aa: CASSEGYADTQYF; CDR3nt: TGTGCCAGCAGCGAAGGATACGCAGATACGCAGTATTTT
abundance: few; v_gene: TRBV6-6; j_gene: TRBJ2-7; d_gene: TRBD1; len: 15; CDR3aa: CASSQRQGGSYEQYF; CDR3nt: TGTGCCAGCAGTCAACGACAGGGGGGGTCCTACGAGCAGTACTTC
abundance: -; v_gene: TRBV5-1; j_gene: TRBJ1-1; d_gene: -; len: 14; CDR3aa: CASSQAEGYTEAFF; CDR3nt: TGCGCCAGCAGCCAGGCGGAGGGCTACACTGAAGCTTTCTTT
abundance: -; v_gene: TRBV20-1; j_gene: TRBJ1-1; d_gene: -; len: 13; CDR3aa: CSASQGQYTEAFF; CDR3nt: TGCAGTGCTAGTCAGGGGCAGTACACTGAAGCTTTCTTT
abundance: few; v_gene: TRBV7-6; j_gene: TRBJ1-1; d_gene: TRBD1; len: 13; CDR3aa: CASSSDRGTEAFF; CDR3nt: TGTGCCAGCAGCTCGGACAGGGGCACTGAAGCTTTCTTT
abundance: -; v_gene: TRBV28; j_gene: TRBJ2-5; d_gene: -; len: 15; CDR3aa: CASSFGGSGQETQYF; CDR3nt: TGTGCCAGCAGTTTTGGGGGGTCCGGGCAGGAGACCCAGTACTTC
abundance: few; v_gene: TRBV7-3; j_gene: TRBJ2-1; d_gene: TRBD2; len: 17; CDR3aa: CASSLNPSGRGYNEQFF; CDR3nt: TGTGCCAGCAGCTTAAACCCGAGCGGGAGGGGGTACAATGAGCAGTTCTTC
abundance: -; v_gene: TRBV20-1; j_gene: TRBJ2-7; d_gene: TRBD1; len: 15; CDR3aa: CSASGRGQGFYEQYF; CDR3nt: TGCAGTGCTAGTGGGCGGGGACAGGGGTTCTACGAGCAGTACTTC
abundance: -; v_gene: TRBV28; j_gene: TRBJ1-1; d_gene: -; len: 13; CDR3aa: CASSLGANTEAFF; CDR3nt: TGTGCCAGCAGTTTGGGTGCCAACACTGAAGCTTTCTTT
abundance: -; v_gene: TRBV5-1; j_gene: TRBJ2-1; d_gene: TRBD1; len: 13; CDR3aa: CASSLTGVNEQFF; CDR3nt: TGCGCCAGCAGCTTAACAGGGGTAAATGAGCAGTTCTTC
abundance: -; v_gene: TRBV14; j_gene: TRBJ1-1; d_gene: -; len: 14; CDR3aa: CASSPPGLWFPAFF; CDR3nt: TGTGCCAGCAGCCCGCCGGGGCTCTGGTTTCCAGCTTTCTTT
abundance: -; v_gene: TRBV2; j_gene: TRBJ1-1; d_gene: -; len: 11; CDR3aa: CASRVSGVAFF; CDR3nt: TGTGCCAGCAGGGTTTCGGGGGTAGCTTTCTTT
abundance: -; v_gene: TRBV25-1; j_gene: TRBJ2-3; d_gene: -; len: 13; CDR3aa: CASGLLIGDTQYF; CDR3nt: TGTGCCAGCGGCCTATTGATAGGAGATACGCAGTATTTT
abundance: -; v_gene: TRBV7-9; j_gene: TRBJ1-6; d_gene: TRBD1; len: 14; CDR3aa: CASSFGQGTSPLHF; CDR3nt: TGTGCCAGCAGCTTCGGACAGGGGACTTCACCCCTCCACTTT
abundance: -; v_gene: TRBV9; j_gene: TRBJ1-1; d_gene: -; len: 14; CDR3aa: CASSATGMATEAFF; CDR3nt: TGTGCCAGCAGCGCCACTGGTATGGCGACTGAAGCTTTCTTT
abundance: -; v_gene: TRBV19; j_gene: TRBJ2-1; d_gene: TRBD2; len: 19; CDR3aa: CASSPFGGLAGGVYNEQFF; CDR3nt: TGTGCCAGTAGCCCCTTCGGAGGACTAGCGGGGGGGGTCTACAATGAGCAGTTCTTC
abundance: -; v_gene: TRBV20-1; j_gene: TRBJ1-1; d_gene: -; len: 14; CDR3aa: CSASIPGWGTEAFF; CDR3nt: TGCAGTGCTAGTATTCCAGGGTGGGGCACTGAAGCTTTCTTT
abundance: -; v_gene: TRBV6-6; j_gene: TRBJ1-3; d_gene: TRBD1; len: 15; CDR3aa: CASSYSRGPGNTIYF; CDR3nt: TGTGCCAGCAGTTACTCCAGGGGGCCCGGGAACACCATATATTTT
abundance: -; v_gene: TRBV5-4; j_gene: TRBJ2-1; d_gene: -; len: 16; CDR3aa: CASSLANPNTYNEQFF; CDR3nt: TGTGCCAGCAGCTTGGCTAACCCCAACACGTACAATGAGCAGTTCTTC
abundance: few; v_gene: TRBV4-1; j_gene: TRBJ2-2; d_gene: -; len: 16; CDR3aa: CASSQVVPSRYPELFF; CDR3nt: TGCGCCAGCAGCCAAGTAGTCCCCTCACGTTACCCGGAGCTGTTTTTT
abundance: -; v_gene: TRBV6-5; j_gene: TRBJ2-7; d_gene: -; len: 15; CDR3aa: CASSYSAQGVYEQYF; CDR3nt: TGTGCCAGCAGTTACTCGGCACAGGGTGTCTACGAGCAGTACTTC